This T cell receptor beta chain came from a study of T cell repertoires in aging, cancer and after chemotherapy (dated by TCRdb to the late 2010s). Turning to the overall study: Donors spanned six age groups from 30 or younger to 70 or older, with at least three individuals per group. In the hematological group, paired pre- and post-chemotherapy samples were obtained from chronic lymphocytic leukemia patients treated with fludarabine- or bendamustine-based regimens. The full dataset contained 9.1 million or so TCR reads. To examine immunoaging and T cell reconstitution after chemotherapy, the study profiled TCR beta repertoires in peripheral blood from healthy donors and cancer patients. The cohort comprised 200 to 250 cancer patients, over 90 with hematological and over 110 with solid cancers, plus 95 healthy donors as a reference group. General findings and caveats noted by the study authors: An increase in median generation probability over the chemotherapy interval was observed in both cancer cohorts, suggesting that the repertoire was reconstituted through rebound thymic output. The authors noted that the repertoire data do not allow conclusions about immunological memory after chemotherapy. Compared with age-matched healthy donors, untreated patients with hematological or solid cancers had significantly lower TCR diversity and higher clonality in blood. In healthy donors, the decline in TCR diversity with age was mainly explained by loss of richness, whereas in cancer patients loss of evenness was also found to contribute. Hematological cancer patients had infiltration of lymphoid organs, and this infiltration may itself impair thymic emigration or peripheral T cell expansion.

TCR beta rearrangements were amplified from genomic DNA extracted from peripheral blood rather than from sorted cells or RNA. Relative to its sample, this clonotype is medium-sized (0.01 to 0.1%). The antigen it binds to is not known. The junction shows a germline mismatch at one end, possibly a read error. Taken from the germline V gene, the CDR1 and CDR2 loops are KGHSH and LQKENI. The CDR3 runs 14 residues from the cysteine to the phenylalanine. Only CDR3 DNA is held: 42 bases, read in frame from base 1. Using a mixed TRB-A/B primer pool, multiplex touch-down PCR amplified rearranged TRB sequences covering the V, D and J segments. Two consecutive PCR reactions with Phusion HS II polymerase added Illumina adapters and sample indices to the amplicons. The amplicons were purified from gel with the NucleoSpin Gel and PCR Clean-up kit and then assessed with Qubit and an Agilent 2100 Bioanalyzer. The libraries were sequenced on an Illumina MiSeq with 600-cycle, single-indexed, paired-end runs. On the study's bioinformatics: MiXCR versions 2.12 and 3.0.5 were used to process TRB sequences. Each unique CDR3 nucleotide sequence was treated as one clone, and only productive sequences with two or more reads were kept. The repertoire metrics were Shannon diversity, evenness, clonality (defined as one minus evenness), and alpha-parameterized diversity profiles covering alpha 0 to 5. The IGoR algorithm was used to calculate generation probabilities of clones in the paired pre- and post-chemotherapy samples. TCRdb trimmed the raw reads at Q25, called clones with MiXCR and kept productive beta chains. Rows are combined by CDR3 protein, so each entry shows the most common genes and DNA. The V and J calls were not made by the authors but by TCRdb's processing. The sample includes under 7,500 distinct CDR3 sequences, with around 32% observed a single time. In total, the top ten clones hold 8% of the sample.

The sample taken for sequencing was blood. The origin of this receptor is a human donor with a blood cancer. The chain was built from TRBV18 and TRBJ1-4, with the D gene not clear enough to name. The DNA sequence follows: TGTGCCAGCTCCCCACCCGGAAGGACGGAGGATATGTTTTTT. Translated, it gives CASSPPGRTEDMFF. Outside the CDR3, residues come from the reference TRBV18 and TRBJ1-4 proteins, so the full variable domain is: NAGVMQNPRHLVRRRGQEARLRCSPMKGHSHVYWYRQLPEEGLKFMVYLQKENIIDESGMPKERFSAEFPKEGPSILRIQQVVRGDSAAYFCASSPPGRTEDMFFGSGTQLSVL.